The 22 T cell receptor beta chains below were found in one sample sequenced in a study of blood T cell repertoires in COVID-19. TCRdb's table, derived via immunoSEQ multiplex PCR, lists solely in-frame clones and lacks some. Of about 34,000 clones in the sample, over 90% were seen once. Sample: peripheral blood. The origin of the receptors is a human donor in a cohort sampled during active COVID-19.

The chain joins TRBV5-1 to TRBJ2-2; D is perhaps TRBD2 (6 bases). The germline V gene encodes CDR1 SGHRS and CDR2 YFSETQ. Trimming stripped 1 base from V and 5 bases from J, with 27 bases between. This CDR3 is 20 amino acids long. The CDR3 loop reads CASSLPKEIAETAGTGELFF. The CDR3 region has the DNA TGCGCCAGCAGCTTGCCCAAGGAGATAGCGGAGACGGCGGGGACCGGGGAGCTGTTTTTT.

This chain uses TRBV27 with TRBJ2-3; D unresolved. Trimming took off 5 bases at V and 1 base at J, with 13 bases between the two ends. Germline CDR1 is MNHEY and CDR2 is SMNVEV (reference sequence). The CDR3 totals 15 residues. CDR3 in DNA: TGTGCCAGCAGTGACCCGGGTCCCGGCACAGATACGCAGTATTTT. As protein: CASSDPGPGTDTQYF.

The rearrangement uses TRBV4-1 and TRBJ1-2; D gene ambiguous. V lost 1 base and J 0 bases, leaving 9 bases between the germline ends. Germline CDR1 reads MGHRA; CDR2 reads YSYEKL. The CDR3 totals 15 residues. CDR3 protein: CASSQVGSSNYGYTF. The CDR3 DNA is TGCGCCAGCAGCCAAGTCGGGTCCTCTAACTATGGCTACACCTTC.

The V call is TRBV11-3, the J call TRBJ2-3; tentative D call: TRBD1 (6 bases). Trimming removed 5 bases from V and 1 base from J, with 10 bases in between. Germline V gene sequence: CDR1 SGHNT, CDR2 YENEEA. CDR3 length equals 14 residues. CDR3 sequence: CASSKQGRTDTQYF. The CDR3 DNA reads TGTGCCAGCAGCAAACAGGGCCGCACAGATACGCAGTATTTT.

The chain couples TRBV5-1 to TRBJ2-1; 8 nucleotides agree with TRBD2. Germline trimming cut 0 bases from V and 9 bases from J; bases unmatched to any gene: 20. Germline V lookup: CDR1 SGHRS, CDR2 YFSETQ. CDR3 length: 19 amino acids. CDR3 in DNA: TGCGCCAGCAGCTTGGATGGGGGCGCTAGCGGGTTAAAGGGGGGTGAGCAGTTCTTC. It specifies CASSLDGGASGLKGGEQFF.

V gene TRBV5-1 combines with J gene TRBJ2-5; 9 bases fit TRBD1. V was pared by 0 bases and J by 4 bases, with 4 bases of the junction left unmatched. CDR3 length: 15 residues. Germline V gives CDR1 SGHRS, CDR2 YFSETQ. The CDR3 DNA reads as TGCGCCAGCAGCTTGGGTGGACAGGGGATAGAGACCCAGTACTTC. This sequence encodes CASSLGGQGIETQYF.

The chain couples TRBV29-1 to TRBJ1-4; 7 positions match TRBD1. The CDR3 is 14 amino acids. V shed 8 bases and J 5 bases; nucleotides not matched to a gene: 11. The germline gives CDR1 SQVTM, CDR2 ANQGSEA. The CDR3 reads CSSGGQGDNEKLFF. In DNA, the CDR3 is TGCAGCTCGGGGGGGCAGGGGGACAATGAAAAACTGTTTTTT.

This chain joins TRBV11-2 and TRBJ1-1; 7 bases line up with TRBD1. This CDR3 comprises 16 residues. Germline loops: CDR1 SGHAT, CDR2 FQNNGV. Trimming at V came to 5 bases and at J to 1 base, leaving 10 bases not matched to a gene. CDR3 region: CASSHPYRGQNTEAFF. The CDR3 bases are TGTGCCAGCAGCCATCCCTACAGGGGCCAGAACACTGAAGCTTTCTTT.

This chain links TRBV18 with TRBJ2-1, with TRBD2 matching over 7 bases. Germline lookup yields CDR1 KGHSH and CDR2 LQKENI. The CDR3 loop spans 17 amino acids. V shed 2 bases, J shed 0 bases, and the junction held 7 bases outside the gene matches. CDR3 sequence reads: CASSPVVTSASYNEQFF. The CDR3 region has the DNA TGTGCCAGCTCACCAGTTGTTACTAGCGCCTCCTACAATGAGCAGTTCTTC.

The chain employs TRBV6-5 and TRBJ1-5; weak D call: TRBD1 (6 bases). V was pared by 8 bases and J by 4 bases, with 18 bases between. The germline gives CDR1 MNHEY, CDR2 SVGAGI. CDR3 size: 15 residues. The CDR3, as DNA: TGTGCCAGCGGAAATTTACAGGGAGGGAATCAGCCCCAGCATTTT. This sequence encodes CASGNLQGGNQPQHF.

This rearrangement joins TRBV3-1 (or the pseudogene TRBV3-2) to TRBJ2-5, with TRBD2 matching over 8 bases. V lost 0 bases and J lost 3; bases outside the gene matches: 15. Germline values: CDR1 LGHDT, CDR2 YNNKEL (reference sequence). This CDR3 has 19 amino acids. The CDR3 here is CASSQEEVAGLPGEETQYF. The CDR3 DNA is TGTGCCAGCAGCCAAGAAGAAGTAGCGGGGCTGCCGGGGGAAGAGACCCAGTACTTC.

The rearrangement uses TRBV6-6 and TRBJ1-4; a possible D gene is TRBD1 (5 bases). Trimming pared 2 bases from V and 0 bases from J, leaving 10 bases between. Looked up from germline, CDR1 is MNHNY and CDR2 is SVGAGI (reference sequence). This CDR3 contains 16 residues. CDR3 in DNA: TGTGCCAGCAGTTACGGCAGGGATGCAACTAATGAAAAACTGTTTTTT. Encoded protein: CASSYGRDATNEKLFF.

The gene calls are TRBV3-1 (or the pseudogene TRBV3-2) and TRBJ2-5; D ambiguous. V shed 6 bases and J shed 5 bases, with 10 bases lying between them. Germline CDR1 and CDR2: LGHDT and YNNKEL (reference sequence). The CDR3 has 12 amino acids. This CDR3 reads CASSSSPETQYF. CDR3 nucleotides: TGTGCCAGCAGTTCAAGCCCGGAGACCCAGTACTTC.

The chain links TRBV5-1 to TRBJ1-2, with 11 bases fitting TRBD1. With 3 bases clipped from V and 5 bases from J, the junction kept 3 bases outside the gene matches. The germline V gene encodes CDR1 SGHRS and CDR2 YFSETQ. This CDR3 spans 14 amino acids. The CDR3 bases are TGCGCCAGCAGCTCTGGGACAGGGGGTTATGGCTACACCTTC. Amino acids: CASSSGTGGYGYTF.

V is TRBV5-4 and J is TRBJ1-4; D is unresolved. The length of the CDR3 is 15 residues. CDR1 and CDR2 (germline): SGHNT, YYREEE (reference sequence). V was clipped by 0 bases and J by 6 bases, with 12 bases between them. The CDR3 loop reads CASSLDAGRDEKLFF. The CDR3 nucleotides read TGTGCCAGCAGCTTGGATGCGGGTAGAGATGAAAAACTGTTTTTT.

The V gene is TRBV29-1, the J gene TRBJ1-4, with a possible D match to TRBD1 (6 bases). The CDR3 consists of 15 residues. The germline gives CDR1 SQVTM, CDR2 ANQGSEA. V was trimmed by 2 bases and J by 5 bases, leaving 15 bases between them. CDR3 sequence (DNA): TGCAGCGTTGAAATATGGACAGTACCAAATGAAAAACTGTTTTTT. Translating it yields CSVEIWTVPNEKLFF. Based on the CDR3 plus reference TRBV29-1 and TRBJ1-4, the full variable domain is SAVISQKPSRDICQRGTSLTIQCQVDSQVTMMFWYRQQPGQSLTLIATANQGSEATYESGFVIDKFPISRPNLTFSTLTVSNMSPEDSSIYLCSVEIWTVPNEKLFFGSGTQLSVL.

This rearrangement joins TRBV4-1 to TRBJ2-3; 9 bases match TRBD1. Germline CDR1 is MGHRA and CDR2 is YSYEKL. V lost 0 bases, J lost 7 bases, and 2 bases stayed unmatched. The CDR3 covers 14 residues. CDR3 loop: CASSQEQGANTQYF. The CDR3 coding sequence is TGCGCCAGCAGCCAAGAACAGGGGGCGAATACGCAGTATTTT.

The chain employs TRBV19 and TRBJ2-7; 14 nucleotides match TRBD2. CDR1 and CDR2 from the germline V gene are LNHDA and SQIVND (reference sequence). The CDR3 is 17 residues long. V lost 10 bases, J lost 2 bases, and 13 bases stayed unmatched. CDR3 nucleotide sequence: TGTGCCACCTCCCGACTAGCGGGGGGGATCGGAACCTACGAGCAGTACTTC. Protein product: CATSRLAGGIGTYEQYF.

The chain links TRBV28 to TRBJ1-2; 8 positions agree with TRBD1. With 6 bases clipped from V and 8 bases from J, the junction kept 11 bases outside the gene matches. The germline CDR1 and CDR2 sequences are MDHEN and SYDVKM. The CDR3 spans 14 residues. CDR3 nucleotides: TGTGCCAGCAGGCCGACAGGGGTGGGGGCGGGCTACACCTTC. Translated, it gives CASRPTGVGAGYTF.

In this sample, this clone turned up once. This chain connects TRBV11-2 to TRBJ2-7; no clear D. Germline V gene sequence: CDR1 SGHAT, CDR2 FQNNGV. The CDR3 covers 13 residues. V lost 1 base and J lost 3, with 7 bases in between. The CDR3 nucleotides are TGTGCCAGCAGCTTAGTAAGGAGCTACGAGCAGTACTTC. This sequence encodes CASSLVRSYEQYF.

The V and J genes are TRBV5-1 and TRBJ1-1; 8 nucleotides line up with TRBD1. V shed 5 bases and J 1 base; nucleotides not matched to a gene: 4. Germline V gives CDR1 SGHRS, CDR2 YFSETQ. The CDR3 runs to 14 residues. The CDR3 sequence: CASSRDRGNTEAFF. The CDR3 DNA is TGCGCCAGCAGTCGTGACAGGGGGAACACTGAAGCTTTCTTT.

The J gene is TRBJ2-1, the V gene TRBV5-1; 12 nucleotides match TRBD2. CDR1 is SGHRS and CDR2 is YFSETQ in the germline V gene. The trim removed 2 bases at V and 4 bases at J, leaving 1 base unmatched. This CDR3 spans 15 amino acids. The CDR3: CASSFTSGGYNEQFF. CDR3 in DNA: TGCGCCAGCAGCTTTACTAGCGGGGGGTACAATGAGCAGTTCTTC.